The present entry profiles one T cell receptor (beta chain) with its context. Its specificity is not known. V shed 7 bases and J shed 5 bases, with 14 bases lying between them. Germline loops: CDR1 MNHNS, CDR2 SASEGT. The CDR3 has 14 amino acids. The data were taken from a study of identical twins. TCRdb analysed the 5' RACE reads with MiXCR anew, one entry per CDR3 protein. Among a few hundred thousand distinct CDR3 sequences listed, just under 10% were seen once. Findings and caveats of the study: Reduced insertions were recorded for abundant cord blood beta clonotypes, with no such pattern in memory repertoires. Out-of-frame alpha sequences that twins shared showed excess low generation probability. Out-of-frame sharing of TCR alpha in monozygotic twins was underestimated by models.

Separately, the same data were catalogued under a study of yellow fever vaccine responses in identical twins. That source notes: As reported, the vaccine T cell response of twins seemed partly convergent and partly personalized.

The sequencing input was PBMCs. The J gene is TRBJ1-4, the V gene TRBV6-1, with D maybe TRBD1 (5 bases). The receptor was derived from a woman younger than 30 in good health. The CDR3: CASNDRDGNEKLFF. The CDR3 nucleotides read TGTGCCAGCAATGATAGGGACGGAAATGAAAAACTGTTTTTT.